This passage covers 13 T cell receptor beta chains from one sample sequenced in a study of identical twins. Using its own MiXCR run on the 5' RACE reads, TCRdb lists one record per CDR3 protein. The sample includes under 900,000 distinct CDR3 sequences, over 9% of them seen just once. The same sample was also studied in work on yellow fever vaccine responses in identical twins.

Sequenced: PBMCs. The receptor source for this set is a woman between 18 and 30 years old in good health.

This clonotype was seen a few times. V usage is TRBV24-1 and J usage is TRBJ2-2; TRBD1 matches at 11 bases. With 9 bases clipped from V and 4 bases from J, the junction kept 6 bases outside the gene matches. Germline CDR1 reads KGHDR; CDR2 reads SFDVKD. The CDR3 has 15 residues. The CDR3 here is CATGQGARGTGELFF. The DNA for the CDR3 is TGTGCCACCGGACAGGGGGCGCGTGGCACCGGGGAGCTGTTTTTT.

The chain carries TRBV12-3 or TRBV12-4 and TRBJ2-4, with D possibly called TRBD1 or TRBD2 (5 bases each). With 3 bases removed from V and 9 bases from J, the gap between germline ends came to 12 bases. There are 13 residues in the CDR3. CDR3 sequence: CASSFGDPVIQYF. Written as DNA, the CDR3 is TGTGCCAGCAGTTTTGGGGACCCGGTCATTCAGTACTTC.

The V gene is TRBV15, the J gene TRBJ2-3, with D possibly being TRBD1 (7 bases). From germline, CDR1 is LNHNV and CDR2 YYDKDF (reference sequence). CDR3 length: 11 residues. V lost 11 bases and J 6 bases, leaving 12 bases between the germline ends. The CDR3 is CAAGGSDTQYF. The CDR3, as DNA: TGTGCCGCAGGGGGGAGTGATACGCAGTATTTT.

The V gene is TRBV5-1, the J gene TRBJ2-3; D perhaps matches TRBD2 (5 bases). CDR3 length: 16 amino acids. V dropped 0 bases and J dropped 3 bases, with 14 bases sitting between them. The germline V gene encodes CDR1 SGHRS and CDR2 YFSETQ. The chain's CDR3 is CASSLAGSIGTDTQYF. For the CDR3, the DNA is TGCGCCAGCAGCTTGGCGGGGTCTATCGGAACAGATACGCAGTATTTT. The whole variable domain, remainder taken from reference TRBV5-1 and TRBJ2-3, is KAGVTQTPRYLIKTRGQQVTLSCSPISGHRSVSWYQQTPGQGLQFLFEYFSETQRNKGNFPGRFSGRQFSNSRSEMNVSTLELGDSALYLCASSLAGSIGTDTQYFGPGTRLTVL.

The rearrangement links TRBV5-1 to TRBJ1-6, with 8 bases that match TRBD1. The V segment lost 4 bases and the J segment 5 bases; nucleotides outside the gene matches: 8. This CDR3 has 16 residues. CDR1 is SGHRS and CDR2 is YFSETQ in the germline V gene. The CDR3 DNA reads TGCGCCAGCAGCCACTCGGGACAGGAGAATAATTCACCCCTCCACTTT. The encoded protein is CASSHSGQENNSPLHF. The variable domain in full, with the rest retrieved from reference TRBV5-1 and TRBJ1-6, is KAGVTQTPRYLIKTRGQQVTLSCSPISGHRSVSWYQQTPGQGLQFLFEYFSETQRNKGNFPGRFSGRQFSNSRSEMNVSTLELGDSALYLCASSHSGQENNSPLHFGNGTRLTVT.

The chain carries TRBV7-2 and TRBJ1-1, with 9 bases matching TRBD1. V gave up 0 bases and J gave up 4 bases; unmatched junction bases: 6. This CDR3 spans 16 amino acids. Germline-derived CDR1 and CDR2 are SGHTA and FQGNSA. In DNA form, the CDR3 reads TGTGCCAGCAGCTTAGCCGGGACAGGGTATTCCACTGAAGCTTTCTTT. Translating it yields CASSLAGTGYSTEAFF. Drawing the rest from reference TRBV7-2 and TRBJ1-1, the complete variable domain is GAGVSQSPSNKVTEKGKDVELRCDPISGHTALYWYRQSLGQGLEFLIYFQGNSAPDKSGLPSDRFSAERTGGSVSTLTIQRTQQEDSAVYLCASSLAGTGYSTEAFFGQGTRLTVV.

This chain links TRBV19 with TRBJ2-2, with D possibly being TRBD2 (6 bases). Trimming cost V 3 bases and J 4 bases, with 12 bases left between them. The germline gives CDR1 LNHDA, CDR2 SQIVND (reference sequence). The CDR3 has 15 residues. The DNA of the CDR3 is TGTGCCAGTAGTATCATCGGGGGTCTCACCGGGGAGCTGTTTTTT. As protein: CASSIIGGLTGELFF.

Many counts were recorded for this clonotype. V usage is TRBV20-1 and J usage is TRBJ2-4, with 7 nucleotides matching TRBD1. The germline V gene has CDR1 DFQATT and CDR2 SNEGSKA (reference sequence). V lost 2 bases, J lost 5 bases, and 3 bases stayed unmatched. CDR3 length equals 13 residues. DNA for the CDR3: TGCAGTGCTAGACAGGGGGTGGAAAACATTCAGTACTTC. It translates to CSARQGVENIQYF.

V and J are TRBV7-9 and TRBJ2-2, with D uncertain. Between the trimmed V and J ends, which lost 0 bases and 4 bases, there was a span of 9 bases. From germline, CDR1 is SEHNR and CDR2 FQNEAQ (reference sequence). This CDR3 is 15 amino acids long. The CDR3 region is CASSLALDGTGELFF. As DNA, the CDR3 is TGTGCCAGCAGCTTAGCCCTGGACGGCACCGGGGAGCTGTTTTTT.

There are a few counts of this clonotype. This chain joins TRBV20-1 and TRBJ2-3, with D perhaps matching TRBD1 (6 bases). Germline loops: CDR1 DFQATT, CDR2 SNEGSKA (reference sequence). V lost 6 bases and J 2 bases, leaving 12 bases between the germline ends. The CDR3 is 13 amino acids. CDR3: CSATRGYTDTQYF. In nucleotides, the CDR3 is TGCAGTGCCACAAGGGGGTACACAGATACGCAGTATTTT.

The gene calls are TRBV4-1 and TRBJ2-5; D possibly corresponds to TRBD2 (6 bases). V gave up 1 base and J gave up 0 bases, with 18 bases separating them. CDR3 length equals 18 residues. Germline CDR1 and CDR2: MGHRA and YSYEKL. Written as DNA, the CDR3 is TGCGCCAGCAGCCAAGCTCTTTATCGGGAGACAAACCAAGAGACCCAGTACTTC. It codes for CASSQALYRETNQETQYF.

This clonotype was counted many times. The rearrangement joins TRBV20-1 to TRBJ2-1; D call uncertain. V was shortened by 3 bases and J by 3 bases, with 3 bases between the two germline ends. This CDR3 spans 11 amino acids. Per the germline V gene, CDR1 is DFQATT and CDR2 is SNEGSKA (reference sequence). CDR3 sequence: CSASNYNEQFF. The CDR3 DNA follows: TGCAGTGCTAGTAACTACAATGAGCAGTTCTTC.

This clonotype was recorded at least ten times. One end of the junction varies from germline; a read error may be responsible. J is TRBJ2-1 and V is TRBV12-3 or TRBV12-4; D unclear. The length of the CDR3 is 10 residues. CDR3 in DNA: TGTGCCAGCAACGTCCTGGTGGGGATCTTC. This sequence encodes CASNVLVGIF.